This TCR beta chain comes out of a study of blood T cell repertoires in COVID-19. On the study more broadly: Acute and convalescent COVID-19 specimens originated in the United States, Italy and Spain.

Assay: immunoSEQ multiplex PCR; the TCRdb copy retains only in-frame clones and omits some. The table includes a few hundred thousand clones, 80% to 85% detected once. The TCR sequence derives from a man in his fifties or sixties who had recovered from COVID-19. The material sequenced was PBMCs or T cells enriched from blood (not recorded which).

CDR3 in DNA: TGTGCCAGCAGCCCCAGGGGGCGGGACTATGGCTACACCTTC. This translates into CASSPRGRDYGYTF. The chain employs TRBV5-4 and TRBJ1-2; TRBD1 matches 8 bases. The trim removed 4 bases at V and 3 bases at J, leaving 5 bases unmatched. Per the germline V gene, CDR1 is SGHNT and CDR2 is YYREEE (reference sequence). The CDR3 has 14 amino acids.